This T cell receptor (beta chain) was identified during a study of shared clonotypes between healthy human individuals. Across the whole study: Per-donor plates numbered three CD4 naive, three CD4 memory, two CD8 naive and one CD8 memory.

Trimming took 0 bases from V and 0 from J, leaving 6 bases between them. The CDR3 length is 14 residues. Looked up from germline, CDR1 is SGHRS and CDR2 is YFSETQ. The study ran the assay at deep level. Under the authors' procedure: Filtering differed since immunoSEQ provided only junctions, with no quality scores. The data were produced by immunoSEQ multiplex PCR, yet TCRdb's version contains in-frame clones alone and is incomplete. For V, J and clone size, that table is used; D and trimming come from the DNA. The sample lists roughly 2.5 million clones, more than 80% seen once, with over 0.12% in the top ten.

The chain has TRBV5-1 and TRBJ2-5; D unclear. Source material: naive CD4+ T cells sorted from blood. Subset meaning: CD45RA+ positively selected. This TCR derives from a man younger than 35 in good health. The CDR3 DNA sequence: TGCGCCAGCAGCTTGGAACAGCACCAAGAGACCCAGTACTTC. It codes for CASSLEQHQETQYF.